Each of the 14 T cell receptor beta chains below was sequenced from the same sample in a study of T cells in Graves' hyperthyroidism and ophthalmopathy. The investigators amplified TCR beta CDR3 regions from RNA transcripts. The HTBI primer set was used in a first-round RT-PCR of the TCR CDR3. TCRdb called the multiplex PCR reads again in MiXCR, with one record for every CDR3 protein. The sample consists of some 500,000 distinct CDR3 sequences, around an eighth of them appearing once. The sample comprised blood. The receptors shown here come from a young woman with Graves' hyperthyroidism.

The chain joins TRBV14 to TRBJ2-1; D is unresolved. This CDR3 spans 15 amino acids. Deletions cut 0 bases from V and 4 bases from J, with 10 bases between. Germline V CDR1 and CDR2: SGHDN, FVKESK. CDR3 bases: TGTGCCAGCAGCCAAGATACGTGGAGTTACAATGAGCAGTTCTTC. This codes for CASSQDTWSYNEQFF.

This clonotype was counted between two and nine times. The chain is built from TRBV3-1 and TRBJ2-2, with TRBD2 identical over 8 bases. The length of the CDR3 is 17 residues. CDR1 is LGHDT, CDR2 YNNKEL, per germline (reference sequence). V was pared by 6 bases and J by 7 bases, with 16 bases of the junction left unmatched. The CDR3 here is CASSPNSPAGDDGELFF. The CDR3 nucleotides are TGTGCCAGCAGTCCTAATTCGCCAGCGGGAGATGACGGGGAGCTGTTTTTT. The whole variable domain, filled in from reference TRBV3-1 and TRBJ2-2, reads DTAVSQTPKYLVTQMGNDKSIKCEQNLGHDTMYWYKQDSKKFLKIMFSYNNKELIINETVPNRFSPKSPDKAHLNLHINSLELGDSAVYFCASSPNSPAGDDGELFFGEGSRLTVL.

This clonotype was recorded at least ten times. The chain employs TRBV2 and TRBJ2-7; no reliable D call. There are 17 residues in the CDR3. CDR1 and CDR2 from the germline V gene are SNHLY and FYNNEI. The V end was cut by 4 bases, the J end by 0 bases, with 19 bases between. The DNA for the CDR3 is TGTGCCAGCAGTGTTCCGTCTTTGCGGCCAAGCTCCTACGAGCAGTACGTC. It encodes CASSVPSLRPSSYEQYV.

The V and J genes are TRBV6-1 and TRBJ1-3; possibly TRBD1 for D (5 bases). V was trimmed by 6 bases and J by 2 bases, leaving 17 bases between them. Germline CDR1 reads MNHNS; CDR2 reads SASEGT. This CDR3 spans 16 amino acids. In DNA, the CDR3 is TGTGCCAGCAGGGGACTTACGGTCGTGGCTGGAAACACCATATATTTT. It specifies CASRGLTVVAGNTIYF.

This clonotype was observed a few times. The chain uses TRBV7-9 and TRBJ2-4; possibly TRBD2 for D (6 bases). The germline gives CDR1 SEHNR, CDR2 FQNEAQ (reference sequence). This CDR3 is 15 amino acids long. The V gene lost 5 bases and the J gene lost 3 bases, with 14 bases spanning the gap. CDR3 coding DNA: TGTGCCAGCAGCGCCCCCCAGGAGGGCAAAAACATTCAGTACTTC. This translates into CASSAPQEGKNIQYF.

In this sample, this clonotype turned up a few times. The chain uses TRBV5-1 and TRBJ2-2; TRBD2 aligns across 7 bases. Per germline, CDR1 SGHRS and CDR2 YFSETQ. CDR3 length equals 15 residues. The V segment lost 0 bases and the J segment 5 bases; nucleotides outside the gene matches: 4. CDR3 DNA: TGCGCCAGCAGCTTGGCGGTTAGCGGGACCGGGGAGCTGTTTTTT. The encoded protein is CASSLAVSGTGELFF.

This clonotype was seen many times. The CDR3 DNA sequence: TGTGCCACCAGGGCCAGCGGGATTGGGAGCGAGCAGTACTTC. Translating gives CATRASGIGSEQYF. This rearrangement joins TRBV25-1 to TRBJ2-7, with 7 nucleotides matching TRBD2. Germline loops: CDR1 MGHDK, CDR2 SYGVNS. The CDR3 totals 14 residues. The V and J ends lost 10 bases and 6 bases, in that order; junction bases with no gene match: 15.

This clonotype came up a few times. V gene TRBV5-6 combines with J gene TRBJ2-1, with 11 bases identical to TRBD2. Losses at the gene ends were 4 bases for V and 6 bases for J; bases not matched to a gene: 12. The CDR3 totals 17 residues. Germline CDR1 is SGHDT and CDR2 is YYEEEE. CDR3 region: CASSVGTSGYTGNEQFF. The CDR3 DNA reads TGTGCCAGCAGCGTGGGGACTAGCGGTTATACCGGCAATGAGCAGTTCTTC.

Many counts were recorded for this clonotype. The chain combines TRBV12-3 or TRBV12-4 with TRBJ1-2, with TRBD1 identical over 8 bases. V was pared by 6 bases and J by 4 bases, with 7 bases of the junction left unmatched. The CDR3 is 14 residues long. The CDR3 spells CASSRQGFGYGYTF. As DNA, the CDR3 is TGTGCCAGCAGCCGACAGGGGTTCGGCTATGGCTACACCTTC.

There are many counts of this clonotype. CDR3 amino acids: CASSSRTGEYNEQFF. The CDR3 DNA follows: TGTGCCAGCAGCTCTCGGACAGGGGAGTACAATGAGCAGTTCTTC. The chain combines TRBV7-2 with TRBJ2-1; 9 positions agree with TRBD1. J gave up 4 bases and V 4 bases, and 5 bases lay outside the gene matches. CDR3 size: 15 residues. Germline V gene data show CDR1 as SGHTA and CDR2 as FQGNSA.

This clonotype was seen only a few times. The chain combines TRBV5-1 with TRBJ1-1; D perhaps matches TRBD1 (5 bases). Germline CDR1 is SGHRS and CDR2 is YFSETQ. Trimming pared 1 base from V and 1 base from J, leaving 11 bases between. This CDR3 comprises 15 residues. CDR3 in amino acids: CASSLMSGPNTEAFF. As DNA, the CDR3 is TGCGCCAGCAGCTTGATGTCAGGGCCGAACACTGAAGCTTTCTTT.

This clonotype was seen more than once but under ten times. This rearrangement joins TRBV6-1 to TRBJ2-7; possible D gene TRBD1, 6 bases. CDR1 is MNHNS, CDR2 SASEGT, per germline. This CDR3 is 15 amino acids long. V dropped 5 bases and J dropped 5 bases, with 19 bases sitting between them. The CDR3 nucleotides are TGTGCCAGCAGTTCCCGATTAAGGGGGAGAAACGAGCAGTACTTC. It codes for CASSSRLRGRNEQYF.

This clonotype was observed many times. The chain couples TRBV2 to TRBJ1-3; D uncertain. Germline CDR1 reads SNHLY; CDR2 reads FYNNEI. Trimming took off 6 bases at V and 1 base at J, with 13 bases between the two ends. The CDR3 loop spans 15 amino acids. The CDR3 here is CASRSGSESGNTIYF. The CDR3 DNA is TGTGCCAGCAGATCGGGGTCAGAGTCTGGAAACACCATATATTTT. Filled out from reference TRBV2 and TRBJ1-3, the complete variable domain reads EPEVTQTPSHQVTQMGQEVILRCVPISNHLYFYWYRQILGQKVEFLVSFYNNEISEKSEIFDDQFSVERPDGSNFTLKIRSTKLEDSAMYFCASRSGSESGNTIYFGEGSWLTVV.

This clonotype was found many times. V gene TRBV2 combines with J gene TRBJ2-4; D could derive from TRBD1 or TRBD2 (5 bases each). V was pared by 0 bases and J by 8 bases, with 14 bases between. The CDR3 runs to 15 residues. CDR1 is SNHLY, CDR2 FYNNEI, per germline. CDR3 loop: CASSEALGGGDIQYF. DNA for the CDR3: TGTGCCAGCAGTGAAGCGCTTGGGGGTGGAGACATTCAGTACTTC.